The T cell receptor (beta chain) described here comes from a study of T-cell memory formation after mild COVID-19. MiXCR was run by TCRdb on the 5' RACE reads, yielding one entry per CDR3 protein. The table lists 450,000 or so distinct CDR3 sequences, around a quarter of them singletons, with approximately 12% in the top ten. This clonotype was recorded a few times. Its antigen is not known. Study-level points and caveats: Detection of some responders pre-infection suggested pre-existing cross-reactive memory T cells participated.

V was trimmed by 3 bases and J by 0 bases, leaving 12 bases between them. This CDR3 spans 16 amino acids. In germline, CDR1 is SEHNR, CDR2 FQNEAQ (reference sequence). V is TRBV7-9 and J is TRBJ2-1, with D possibly TRBD2 on 6 matching bases. The source of this sequence is an adult woman who had mild COVID-19 (a few samples of this study predate the infection). Cell type and time point are not known. Sequenced sample: PBMCs or a T cell subset sorted from them (not recorded which). The CDR3 is CASSLTAGYSYNEQFF. The CDR3 DNA reads as TGTGCCAGCAGCTTGACCGCGGGATACTCCTACAATGAGCAGTTCTTC.